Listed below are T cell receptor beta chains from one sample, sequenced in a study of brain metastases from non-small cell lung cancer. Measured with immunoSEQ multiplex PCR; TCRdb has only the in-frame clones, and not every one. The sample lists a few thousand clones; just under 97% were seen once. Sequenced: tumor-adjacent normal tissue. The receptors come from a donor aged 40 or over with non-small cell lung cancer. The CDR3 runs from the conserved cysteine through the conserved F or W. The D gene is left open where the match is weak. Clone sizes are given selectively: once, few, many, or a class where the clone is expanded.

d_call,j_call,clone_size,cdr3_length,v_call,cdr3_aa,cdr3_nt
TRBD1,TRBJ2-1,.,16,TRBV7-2,CASSPDSTGTGDEQFF,TGTGCCAGCAGCCCAGACTCTACCGGGACAGGGGATGAGCAGTTCTTC
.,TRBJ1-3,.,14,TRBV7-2,CASSLAGTGNTIYF,TGTGCCAGCAGCTTAGCAGGGACTGGAAACACCATATATTTT
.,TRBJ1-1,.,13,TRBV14,CASSQFGEGEAFF,TGTGCCAGCAGCCAATTTGGGGAGGGTGAAGCTTTCTTT
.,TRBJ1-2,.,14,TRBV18,CASSPPGLNYGYTF,TGTGCCAGCTCACCACCAGGGCTGAACTATGGCTACACCTTC
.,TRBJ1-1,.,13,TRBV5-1,CASSFAGDTEAFF,TGCGCCAGCAGCTTTGCGGGGGACACTGAAGCTTTCTTT
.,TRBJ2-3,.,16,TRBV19,CASSITGGQGRDTQYF,TGTGCCAGTAGTATCACCGGGGGGCAGGGGAGGGATACGCAGTATTTT
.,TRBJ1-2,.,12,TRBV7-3,CASSSDGYGYTF,TGTGCCAGCAGCTCGGACGGCTATGGCTACACCTTC
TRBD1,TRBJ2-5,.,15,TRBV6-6,CATSPHDRDGETQYF,TGTGCCACCAGTCCTCACGACAGGGATGGAGAGACCCAGTACTTC
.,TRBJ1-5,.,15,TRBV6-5,CANTQRGGYNQPQHF,TGTGCCAACACCCAAAGGGGCGGCTATAATCAGCCCCAGCATTTT
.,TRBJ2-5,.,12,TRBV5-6,CASSLAGETQYF,TGTGCCAGCAGCTTGGCCGGAGAGACCCAGTACTTC
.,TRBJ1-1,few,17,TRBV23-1,CASSPLGQPFMNTEAFF,TGCGCCAGCAGTCCTTTAGGACAACCCTTCATGAACACTGAAGCTTTCTTT
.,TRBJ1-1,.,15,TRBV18,CASSPRAGDDTEAFF,TGTGCCAGCTCACCGAGGGCAGGGGACGATACTGAAGCTTTCTTT
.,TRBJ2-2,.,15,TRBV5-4,CASSLRQSNTGELFF,TGTGCCAGCAGCTTGCGCCAATCGAACACCGGGGAGCTGTTTTTC
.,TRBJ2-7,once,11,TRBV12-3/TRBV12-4,CASSNSYEQYF,TGTGCCAGCAGCAACTCCTACGAGCAGTACTTC
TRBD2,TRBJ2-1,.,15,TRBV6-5,CASKNSGTEVNEQFF,TGTGCCAGCAAAAACAGCGGGACGGAAGTCAATGAGCAGTTCTTC
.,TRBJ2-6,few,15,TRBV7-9,CASSVKGAGANVLTF,TGTGCCAGCAGCGTAAAGGGAGCCGGGGCCAACGTCCTGACTTTC
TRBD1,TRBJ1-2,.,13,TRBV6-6,CASSYDQGVGYTF,TGTGCCAGCAGTTACGACCAGGGGGTTGGCTACACCTTC
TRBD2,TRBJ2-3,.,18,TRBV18,CASSQTGLAGGHTDTQYF,TGTGCCAGCTCACAAACGGGACTAGCGGGGGGTCACACAGATACGCAGTATTTT
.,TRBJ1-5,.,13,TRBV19,CASAGHFNQPQHF,TGTGCCAGTGCGGGGCATTTCAATCAGCCCCAGCATTTT
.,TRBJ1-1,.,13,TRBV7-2,CASSSELVGEAFF,TGTGCCAGCAGCTCAGAGTTAGTGGGTGAAGCTTTCTTT
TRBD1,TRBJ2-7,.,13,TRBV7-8,CASSRTGPREQYF,TGTGCCAGCAGCCGGACAGGGCCACGAGAGCAGTACTTC
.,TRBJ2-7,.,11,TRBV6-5,CASSHTYEQYF,TGTGCCAGCAGTCATACCTACGAGCAGTACTTC
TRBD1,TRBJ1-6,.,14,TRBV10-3,CAISETGVHSPLHF,TGTGCCATCAGTGAGACAGGGGTTCATTCACCCCTCCACTTT
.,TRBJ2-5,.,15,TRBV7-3,CASSLKDAYQETQYF,TGTGCCAGCAGCTTAAAGGACGCGTACCAAGAGACCCAGTACTTC
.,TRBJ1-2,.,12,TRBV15,CATARPGNRYTF,TGTGCCACCGCGAGACCGGGTAATCGCTACACCTTC
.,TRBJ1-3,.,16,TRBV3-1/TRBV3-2,CASSPNRDASGNTIYF,TGTGCCAGCAGCCCCAACAGAGATGCCTCTGGAAACACCATATATTTT
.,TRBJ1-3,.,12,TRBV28,CAAHTVGNTIYF,TGTGCCGCCCACACAGTTGGAAACACCATATATTTT
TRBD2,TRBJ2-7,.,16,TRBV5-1,CASSPGLAGAEGEQYF,TGCGCCAGCAGCCCGGGATTAGCGGGGGCGGAGGGCGAGCAGTACTTC
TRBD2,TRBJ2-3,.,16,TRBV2,CASSGGLAGPRDTQYF,TGTGCCAGCAGTGGGGGACTAGCGGGACCCCGAGATACGCAGTATTTT
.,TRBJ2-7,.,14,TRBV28,CASSKDLRGYEQYF,TGTGCCAGCAGCAAAGACCTCCGTGGATACGAGCAGTACTTC
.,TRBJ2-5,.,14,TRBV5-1,CASSLESVAETQYF,TGCGCCAGCAGCTTGGAATCGGTCGCGGAGACCCAGTACTTC
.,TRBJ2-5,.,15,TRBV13,CASNPGVGRDETQYF,TGTGCCAGCAACCCCGGAGTGGGCAGGGACGAGACCCAGTACTTC
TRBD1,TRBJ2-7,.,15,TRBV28,CASSRLDQGAHEQYF,TGTGCCAGCAGCCGGCTCGATCAGGGGGCCCACGAGCAGTACTTC
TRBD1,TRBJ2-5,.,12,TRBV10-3,CAIRDRQETQYF,TGTGCCATACGGGACAGGCAAGAGACCCAGTACTTC
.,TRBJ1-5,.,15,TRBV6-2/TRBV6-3,CASSYSYGDLQPQHF,TGTGCCAGCAGTTACAGTTACGGGGATCTCCAGCCCCAGCATTTT
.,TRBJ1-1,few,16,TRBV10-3,CAIRQADNGPNTEAFF,TGTGCCATCAGGCAGGCGGACAACGGGCCGAACACTGAAGCTTTCTTT
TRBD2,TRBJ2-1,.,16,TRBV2,CASSAQGLAGLNEQFF,TGTGCCAGCAGCGCGCAGGGACTAGCGGGCTTAAATGAGCAGTTCTTC
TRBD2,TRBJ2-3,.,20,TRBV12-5,CASGLRRGGGGAESTDTQYF,TGTGCTAGTGGCCTGAGGCGGGGGGGCGGGGGGGCAGAAAGCACAGATACGCAGTATTTT
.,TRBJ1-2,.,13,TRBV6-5,CASSPRRTYGYTF,TGTGCCAGCAGTCCCCGCCGAACCTATGGCTACACCTTC
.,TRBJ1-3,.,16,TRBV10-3,CAIRNLAGGSGNIIYF,TGTGCCATCAGGAATTTGGCAGGTGGCTCTGGAAACATCATATATTTT
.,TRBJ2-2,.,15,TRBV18,CASSPGLSNTGELFF,TGTGCCAGCTCACCAGGGCTTTCGAACACCGGGGAGCTGTTTTTT
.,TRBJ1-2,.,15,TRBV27,CASSLSGTYPDGYTF,TGTGCCAGCAGTTTATCTGGGACCTACCCTGATGGCTACACCTTC
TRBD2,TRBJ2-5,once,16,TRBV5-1,CASSPVLAGRRETQYF,TGCGCCAGCAGCCCAGTACTAGCGGGAAGGCGAGAGACCCAGTACTTC
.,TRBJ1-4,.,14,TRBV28,CASSLQGEGEKLFF,TGTGCCAGCAGTCTGCAGGGAGAGGGCGAAAAACTGTTTTTT
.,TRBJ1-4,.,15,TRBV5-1,CASSLGAGVNEKLFF,TGCGCCAGCAGCTTGGGAGCCGGGGTTAATGAAAAACTGTTTTTT
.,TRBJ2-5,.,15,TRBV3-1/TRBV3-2,CASSQGPGRVGTQYF,TGTGCCAGCAGCCAAGGCCCGGGCAGGGTAGGGACCCAGTACTTC
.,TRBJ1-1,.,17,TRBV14,CASSQDWAAYMNTEAFF,TGTGCCAGCAGCCAAGATTGGGCAGCCTACATGAATACTGAAGCTTTCTTT
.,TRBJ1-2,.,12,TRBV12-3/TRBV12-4,CASSLARTRYTF,TGTGCCAGCAGTTTAGCCCGGACACGATACACCTTC
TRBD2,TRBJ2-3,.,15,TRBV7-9,CASGPRGGSTDTQYF,TGTGCCAGCGGACCCCGGGGGGGGTCCACAGATACGCAGTATTTT
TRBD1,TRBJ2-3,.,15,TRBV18,CASSPLRGRTDTQYF,TGTGCCAGCTCACCCCTCAGGGGGCGGACAGATACGCAGTATTTT
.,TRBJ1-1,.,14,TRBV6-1,CASSELGALEGAFF,TGTGCCAGCAGTGAACTGGGTGCCCTCGAGGGGGCTTTCTTT
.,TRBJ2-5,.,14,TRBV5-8,CASSLAGPGETQYF,TGTGCCAGCAGCTTGGCCGGACCCGGCGAGACCCAGTACTTC
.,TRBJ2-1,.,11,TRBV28,CATETLNEQFF,TGTGCCACCGAGACCCTCAATGAGCAGTTCTTC
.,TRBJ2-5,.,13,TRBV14,CASNPRVRETQYF,TGTGCCAGCAACCCCAGGGTCCGAGAGACCCAGTACTTC